Listed below are T cell receptor beta chains from one sample, sequenced in a study of T-cell memory formation after mild COVID-19. Using its own MiXCR run on the 5' RACE reads, TCRdb lists one record per CDR3 protein. The sample shows under 450,000 distinct CDR3 sequences, 23% of them seen only once. Sequencing was performed on PBMCs or a T cell subset sorted from them (not recorded which). Receptor source: an adult woman who had mild COVID-19 (a few samples of this study predate the infection). Cell type and time point are not known. The CDR3 runs from the conserved cysteine through the conserved F or W. The D gene is left open where the match is weak. Clone size is not always given. Where it is, it says once, few, many or a class for expanded clones.

cdr3_length	v_call	d_call	j_call	clone_size	cdr3_aa	cdr3_nt
15	TRBV12-3/TRBV12-4	NA	TRBJ1-3	NA	CASSLRGTNGNTIYF	TGTGCCAGCAGTTTGAGGGGCACGAATGGAAACACCATATATTTT
18	TRBV28	TRBD1	TRBJ2-2	NA	CASSTYPRTGGYTGELFF	TGTGCCAGCAGTACATACCCGAGGACAGGGGGGTACACCGGGGAGCTGTTTTTT
15	TRBV12-3/TRBV12-4	TRBD2	TRBJ2-5	few	CASSSSGGAGETQYF	TGTGCCAGCAGTTCTAGCGGGGGGGCTGGAGAGACCCAGTACTTC
17	TRBV30	TRBD2	TRBJ2-3	NA	CAWSVRRGGLGEDTQYF	TGTGCCTGGAGTGTACGGCGGGGGGGCCTCGGGGAAGATACGCAGTATTTT
15	TRBV28	TRBD1	TRBJ1-1	NA	CASKGTGGVNTEAFF	TGTGCCAGCAAGGGGACAGGGGGGGTGAACACTGAAGCTTTCTTT
12	TRBV20-1	TRBD1	TRBJ1-1	NA	CRASDRGTEAFF	TGCAGAGCTTCCGACAGGGGCACTGAAGCTTTCTTT
16	TRBV5-5	TRBD1	TRBJ2-1	few	CASSRDRTGIYNEQFF	TGTGCCAGCAGCCGCGATAGGACAGGGATCTACAATGAGCAGTTCTTC
15	TRBV10-2	NA	TRBJ1-3	many	CASSDWGILGNTIYF	TGCGCCAGCAGTGACTGGGGGATCCTAGGAAACACCATATATTTT
17	TRBV7-7	TRBD1	TRBJ2-6	few	CASSPRQGNSGANVLTF	TGTGCTAGCAGCCCCCGACAGGGCAACTCTGGGGCCAACGTCCTGACTTTC
13	TRBV2	NA	TRBJ1-5	NA	CASSDRSGQPQHF	TGTGCCAGCAGTGACAGATCTGGACAGCCCCAGCATTTT
12	TRBV6-6	NA	TRBJ2-7	few	CASSSPAHPQYF	TGTGCCAGCAGCTCCCCGGCCCACCCCCAGTACTTC
11	TRBV12-3/TRBV12-4	NA	TRBJ2-2	NA	CASSGNREMFF	TGTGCCAGCAGTGGAAACAGGGAGATGTTTTTT
18	TRBV6-2/TRBV6-3	TRBD1	TRBJ1-6	NA	CASSYSKGGTGNNSPLHF	TGTGCCAGCAGTTACTCGAAAGGCGGGACAGGGAATAATTCACCCCTCCACTTT
13	TRBV5-1	TRBD1	TRBJ2-7	many	CASSWDRTYEQYF	TGCGCCAGCAGCTGGGACAGAACCTACGAGCAGTACTTC
14	TRBV29-1	NA	TRBJ2-7	NA	CSVESRGITYEQYF	TGCAGCGTTGAGTCCAGGGGTATCACCTACGAGCAGTACTTC
14	TRBV19	NA	TRBJ2-7	few	CASSIEVWDPEQYF	TGTGCCAGTAGTATAGAGGTTTGGGACCCCGAGCAGTACTTC
11	TRBV29-1	NA	TRBJ2-1	NA	CSVAPYNEQFF	TGCAGCGTTGCCCCCTACAATGAGCAGTTCTTC
15	TRBV5-6	TRBD2	TRBJ2-7	few	CASSSLAGGPGEQYF	TGTGCCAGCAGTTCCCTAGCGGGAGGGCCTGGAGAGCAGTACTTC
14	TRBV15	NA	TRBJ2-1	few	CATSRPLRDNEQFF	TGTGCCACCAGCAGACCCCTTAGGGACAATGAGCAGTTCTTC
15	TRBV7-9	NA	TRBJ2-1	few	CASSTRRQAYNEQFF	TGTGCCAGCAGCACCCGGAGACAGGCCTACAATGAGCAGTTCTTC
12	TRBV7-8	NA	TRBJ2-1	many	CASSLQGTEQFF	TGTGCCAGCAGCTTGCAGGGGACTGAGCAGTTCTTC
12	TRBV7-2	TRBD1	TRBJ1-1	NA	CASSGQGYEAFF	TGTGCCAGCAGCGGACAGGGATATGAAGCTTTCTTT
16	TRBV24-1	TRBD1	TRBJ2-1	NA	CATSDGQGIGYNEQFF	TGTGCCACCAGTGACGGACAGGGGATCGGCTACAATGAGCAGTTCTTC
21	TRBV4-3	TRBD1	TRBJ1-5	NA	CASSQGLDRGQTPWSNQPQHF	TGCGCCAGCAGCCAAGGTCTTGACAGGGGGCAAACCCCATGGAGCAATCAGCCCCAGCATTTT
15	TRBV5-1	NA	TRBJ1-3	once	CASSLDQGSGNTIYF	TGCGCCAGCAGCTTGGATCAGGGATCCGGAAACACCATATATTTT
13	TRBV4-2	NA	TRBJ2-1	NA	CASRPPSRNEQFF	TGTGCCAGCAGGCCCCCCTCTCGCAATGAGCAGTTCTTC
13	TRBV30	NA	TRBJ1-2	NA	CAWSDDDSYGYTF	TGTGCCTGGAGTGACGACGACAGCTATGGCTACACCTTC
13	TRBV30	TRBD1	TRBJ2-7	few	CAWTRDRRREQYF	TGTGCCTGGACCCGGGACAGGCGGAGGGAGCAGTACTTC
14	TRBV29-1	NA	TRBJ2-5	few	CSVVYRGGAETQYF	TGCAGCGTTGTGTACAGAGGGGGGGCTGAGACCCAGTACTTC
15	TRBV7-2	NA	TRBJ1-1	few	CASSKPGTRTLGAFF	TGTGCCAGCAGCAAACCGGGGACACGGACCCTTGGAGCTTTCTTT
14	TRBV7-9	TRBD1	TRBJ2-1	few	CASGRQGGMDEQFF	TGTGCCAGCGGGAGACAGGGGGGGATGGATGAGCAGTTCTTC
14	TRBV5-1	NA	TRBJ1-2	NA	CASSLGTINYGYTF	TGCGCCAGCAGCTTGGGGACCATTAACTATGGCTACACCTTC
14	TRBV7-6	NA	TRBJ2-5	NA	CASSLQQGKETQYF	TGTGCCAGCAGCTTGCAGCAAGGGAAAGAGACCCAGTACTTC
17	TRBV27	TRBD2	TRBJ2-7	few	CASSLQRLAGGPHEQYF	TGTGCCAGCAGTTTACAAAGACTAGCGGGAGGGCCACACGAGCAGTACTTC
14	TRBV5-1	NA	TRBJ2-7	many	CASSQPGRRDEQYF	TGCGCCAGCAGCCAGCCGGGTAGGCGGGACGAGCAGTACTTC
16	TRBV7-6	NA	TRBJ2-5	NA	CASSSPSGTGVGTQYF	TGTGCCAGCAGCTCCCCTTCGGGGACTGGGGTTGGGACCCAGTACTTC
15	TRBV10-3	TRBD2	TRBJ2-1	NA	CAISGLAGTYNEQFF	TGTGCCATCAGTGGGCTAGCGGGAACCTACAATGAGCAGTTCTTC
15	TRBV7-9	TRBD2	TRBJ2-1	NA	CAGTSGRSAYNEQFF	TGTGCCGGGACTAGCGGGAGGTCGGCCTACAATGAGCAGTTCTTC
14	TRBV5-1	NA	TRBJ1-1	NA	CASSLSQGRTEAFF	TGCGCCAGCAGCTTGAGTCAGGGGCGGACTGAAGCTTTCTTT
13	TRBV18	NA	TRBJ2-3	few	CASSPPASDTQYF	TGTGCCAGCTCACCACCGGCATCGGATACGCAGTATTTT
13	TRBV7-6	TRBD2	TRBJ2-1	few	CASQIAGRDEQFF	TGTGCCAGCCAAATAGCGGGTAGGGATGAGCAGTTCTTC
17	TRBV12-3/TRBV12-4	NA	TRBJ1-4	few	CASSRGLGMGDNEKLFF	TGTGCCAGCAGTCGAGGACTGGGGATGGGAGATAATGAAAAACTGTTTTTT
15	TRBV4-1	NA	TRBJ1-2	NA	CASSQRAGANYGYTF	TGCGCCAGCAGCCAAAGGGCAGGGGCTAACTATGGCTACACCTTC
16	TRBV11-2	TRBD1	TRBJ1-4	NA	CASSLRTGGVNEKLFF	TGTGCCAGCAGCTTAAGGACAGGGGGCGTGAATGAAAAACTGTTTTTT
15	TRBV15	TRBD1	TRBJ2-7	NA	CATSRAGTGGNEQYF	TGTGCCACCAGCAGGGCCGGGACAGGGGGTAACGAGCAGTACTTC
17	TRBV5-1	NA	TRBJ2-2	few	CASSLVRVRDGTGELFF	TGCGCCAGCAGCTTGGTTAGAGTCAGGGACGGCACCGGGGAGCTGTTTTTT
14	TRBV4-2	TRBD1	TRBJ2-3	many	CASSRDRGPDTQYF	TGTGCCAGCAGCCGGGACAGGGGGCCAGATACGCAGTATTTT
15	TRBV24-1	TRBD2	TRBJ2-7	many	CATSDSGTSRYEQYF	TGTGCCACCAGTGACTCCGGGACTAGCCGGTACGAGCAGTACTTC
23	TRBV7-2	TRBD2	TRBJ2-5	few	CASSLVIWSLAGTLFVDEETQYF	TGTGCCAGCAGCCTCGTCATATGGTCACTAGCGGGCACCCTTTTTGTTGATGAAGAGACCCAGTACTTC
14	TRBV12-3/TRBV12-4	TRBD2	TRBJ2-5	NA	CASRHGGAGETQYF	TGTGCCAGCAGGCACGGGGGGGCGGGAGAGACCCAGTACTTC
14	TRBV20-1	NA	TRBJ2-7	few	CSARDPTRPLEQYF	TGCAGTGCTAGGGACCCGACTAGGCCACTCGAGCAGTACTTC
12	TRBV6-2/TRBV6-3	TRBD2	TRBJ2-7	NA	CASGAGRYEQYF	TGTGCCAGCGGAGCGGGACGCTACGAGCAGTACTTC
15	TRBV20-1	NA	TRBJ1-5	few	CSARLRGSYNQPQHF	TGCAGTGCTAGGTTGAGGGGATCCTACAATCAGCCCCAGCATTTT
15	TRBV11-2	NA	TRBJ2-7	NA	CASSLRDSPFYEQYF	TGTGCCAGCAGTCTCCGGGACTCACCCTTCTACGAGCAGTACTTC